This T cell receptor (beta chain) was profiled in a study of Ad26.COV2.S vaccination and SARS-CoV-2 variants. Study-wide results and caveats: A substantial breadth of spike-specific CD8+ and CD4+ T cell responses after vaccination has been reported. Placebo recipients showed lower spike-specific TCR breadth than vaccinees. Vaccine and placebo recipients had comparable breadth of non-spike TCRs. Total responses of T cells may have been underestimated by the analyses of TCR breadth and depth.

The data were produced by immunoSEQ multiplex PCR, yet TCRdb's version contains in-frame clones alone and is incomplete. This sample yields some 39,000 clones, of which roughly 80% are seen a single time; approximately 44% belongs to the top ten. On this clone itself: Antigen specificity is unknown.

After removal of 0 bases from V and 4 bases from J, the junction contained 0 bases not matched to a gene. The CDR3 extends over 14 amino acids. Germline lookup yields CDR1 SGHRS and CDR2 YFSETQ. The V gene is TRBV5-1, the J gene TRBJ1-4, with TRBD1 matching over 7 bases. Sequencing was performed on peripheral blood, taken after recovery from COVID-19. This TCR was recovered from a human donor who had recovered from COVID-19. The DNA for the CDR3 is TGCGCCAGCAGCTTGGGACAGGGTAATGAAAAACTGTTTTTT. It translates to CASSLGQGNEKLFF.